This TCR beta chain was captured in a study of blood T cells in healthy people across ages. The wider study: About one barcoded beta molecule per two T cells was captured by template switching.

Isolation per sample recovered at least 7 million PBMCs. Then a second PCR, running about 7 to 11 cycles, was carried out with a sample-barcoded 5' primer and a J-beta primer mix. TCRdb fed the 5' RACE reads into MiXCR, producing one record per CDR3 protein. Here the sample spans roughly 2 million distinct CDR3 sequences, 49% being singletons. Germline V gene sequence: CDR1 DFQATT, CDR2 SNEGSKA (reference sequence). V dropped 5 bases and J dropped 6; count of bases not matched to a gene: 7. CDR3 length: 13 amino acids. This receptor was obtained from a woman aged 40-49 years in good health. What was sequenced was blood. This chain connects TRBV20-1 to TRBJ1-5, with 7 positions matching TRBD1. The CDR3 DNA reads TGCAGTGCTGTGGGACAGATAAGTCAGCCCCAGCATTTT. The encoded protein is CSAVGQISQPQHF.